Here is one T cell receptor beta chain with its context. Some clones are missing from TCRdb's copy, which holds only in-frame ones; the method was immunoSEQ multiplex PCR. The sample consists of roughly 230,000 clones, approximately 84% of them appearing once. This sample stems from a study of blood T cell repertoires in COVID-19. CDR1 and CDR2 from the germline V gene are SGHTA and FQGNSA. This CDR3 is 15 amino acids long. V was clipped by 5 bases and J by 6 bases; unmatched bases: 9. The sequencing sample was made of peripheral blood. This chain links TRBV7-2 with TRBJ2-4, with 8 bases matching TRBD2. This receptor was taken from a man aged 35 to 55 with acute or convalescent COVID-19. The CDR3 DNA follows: TGTGCCAGCAGCCCTGATAGCGGGGAGGGAAACATTCAGTACTTC. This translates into CASSPDSGEGNIQYF.